The 21 T cell receptor beta chains below all came from one sample that was sequenced in a study of early T cells in non-severe SARS-CoV-2 infection. A single record per CDR3 protein comes from TCRdb applying MiXCR to the 5' RACE reads. The sample yields about 35,000 distinct CDR3 sequences, 5% to 6% seen once. The sample consisted of whole blood, taken at baseline. These TCRs come from an adult who was a healthcare worker with PCR-confirmed SARS-CoV-2 infection or an uninfected control (not recorded which).

This clonotype showed up many times. The chain has TRBV28 and TRBJ1-1, with unresolved D. The CDR3 is 13 residues long. V was pared by 9 bases and J by 5 bases, with 16 bases between. The germline V gene encodes CDR1 MDHEN and CDR2 SYDVKM. CDR3 nucleotide sequence: TGTGCCAGTCATAAAGTAGTGAGAACTGAAGCTTTCTTT. Its translation is CASHKVVRTEAFF.

The V gene is TRBV3-1, the J gene TRBJ2-5; TRBD1 might be the D (6 bases). This CDR3 has 13 amino acids. Germline V gene data show CDR1 as LGHDT and CDR2 as YNNKEL (reference sequence). Trimming pared 0 bases from V and 5 bases from J, leaving 7 bases between. Here the CDR3 reads CASSQDRGETQYF. The CDR3 nucleotides read TGTGCCAGCAGCCAAGATAGGGGGGAGACCCAGTACTTC.

Ten or more counts support this clonotype. The CDR3 region is CASRGTGPPYEQYF. The DNA of the CDR3 is TGTGCCAGCAGGGGGACAGGGCCCCCCTACGAGCAGTACTTC. This chain connects TRBV6-1 to TRBJ2-7, with TRBD1 matching over 9 bases. This CDR3 has 14 amino acids. Germline V lookup: CDR1 MNHNS, CDR2 SASEGT. V was clipped by 6 bases and J by 2 bases; unmatched bases: 5.

Many counts were recorded for this clonotype. The genes are TRBV7-2 and TRBJ2-3; D gene ambiguous. Germline lookup yields CDR1 SGHTA and CDR2 FQGNSA. Trimming removed 2 bases from V and 4 bases from J, with 7 bases in between. The CDR3 contains 13 residues. DNA of the CDR3: TGTGCCAGCAGCTTAAGCATCGCAGATACGCAGTATTTT. Protein product: CASSLSIADTQYF. The entire variable domain, with the rest obtained from reference TRBV7-2 and TRBJ2-3, is as follows: GAGVSQSPSNKVTEKGKDVELRCDPISGHTALYWYRQSLGQGLEFLIYFQGNSAPDKSGLPSDRFSAERTGGSVSTLTIQRTQQEDSAVYLCASSLSIADTQYFGPGTRLTVL.

This clonotype was seen repeatedly, ten times or more. The CDR3 region has the DNA TGTGCCAGCAGTGACGGGACAGGGTCCTACAATGAGCAGTTCTTC. Protein product: CASSDGTGSYNEQFF. V gene TRBV6-1 combines with J gene TRBJ2-1; TRBD1 matches 9 bases. The germline gives CDR1 MNHNS, CDR2 SASEGT. V was pared by 3 bases and J by 1 base, with 1 base of the junction left unmatched. CDR3 size: 15 residues.

Ten or more counts support this clonotype. CDR3 in amino acids: CASSYSSGEYNEQFF. The CDR3 region has the DNA TGTGCCAGCAGTTACTCCAGCGGAGAATACAATGAGCAGTTCTTC. This sequence joins TRBV6-2 or TRBV6-3 and TRBJ2-1, with D perhaps TRBD2 (5 bases). Trimming cost V 0 bases and J 4 bases, with 10 bases left between them. Per the germline V gene, CDR1 is MNHEY and CDR2 is SVGEGT. CDR3 length equals 15 residues.

This clonotype was detected many times. This chain joins TRBV12-3 or TRBV12-4 and TRBJ1-3; D uncertain. V dropped 1 base and J dropped 0 bases, with 7 bases sitting between them. The CDR3 is made up of 15 amino acids. The CDR3 DNA follows: TGTGCCAGCAGTTTAGGATCGATCTCTGGAAACACCATATATTTT. Protein sequence: CASSLGSISGNTIYF.

This clonotype was seen ten or more times. The V gene is TRBV10-3, the J gene TRBJ1-6; 7 nucleotides line up with TRBD1. The CDR3 loop spans 15 amino acids. Germline CDR1 reads ENHRY; CDR2 reads SYGVKD. The J segment lost 5 bases and the V segment lost 3 bases, leaving 4 bases of the junction unmatched. The DNA for the CDR3 is TGTGCCATCAGTGATCAAACAGGGGATAATTCACCCCTCCACTTT. It is translated as CAISDQTGDNSPLHF.

The gene calls are TRBV3-1 and TRBJ2-1, with 10 nucleotides matching TRBD2. Germline CDR1 and CDR2: LGHDT and YNNKEL (reference sequence). The CDR3 runs to 18 residues. Losses at the gene ends were 0 bases for V and 9 bases for J; bases not matched to a gene: 14. As DNA, the CDR3 is TGTGCCAGCAGCCAAGATTCCGGGTCTAGCGGGAGAGGGGGTGAGCAGTTCTTC. The encoded protein is CASSQDSGSSGRGGEQFF.

This clonotype was detected ten times or more. The CDR3 loop is CSVGDEASGNTIYF. The CDR3 DNA is TGCAGCGTTGGGGACGAAGCCTCTGGAAACACCATATATTTT. The chain links TRBV29-1 to TRBJ1-3; tentative D call: TRBD1 (5 bases). V was pared by 4 bases and J by 0 bases, with 10 bases between. Germline CDR1 and CDR2: SQVTM and ANQGSEA. The CDR3 is 14 amino acids.

In this sample, this clonotype turned up many times. The J gene is TRBJ2-2, the V gene TRBV9, with TRBD2 matching 8 bases. The J segment lost 1 base and the V segment lost 4 bases, leaving 9 bases of the junction unmatched. The CDR3 has 17 amino acids. Germline CDR1 SGDLS, CDR2 YYNGEE. The CDR3 is CASSSRLTSGNTGELFF. The CDR3 coding sequence is TGTGCCAGCAGCTCCCGTCTTACTAGCGGGAACACCGGGGAGCTGTTTTTT.

V gene TRBV27 combines with J gene TRBJ2-1, with 7 bases fitting TRBD2. CDR3 length: 20 amino acids. The germline CDR1 and CDR2 sequences are MNHEY and SMNVEV (reference sequence). J gave up 0 bases and V 4 bases, and 18 bases lay outside the gene matches. The CDR3 spells CASSSSSGPYTKSSYNEQFF. CDR3 coding DNA: TGTGCCAGCAGTTCATCTAGCGGTCCTTATACTAAGAGCTCCTACAATGAGCAGTTCTTC.

This clonotype was counted ten times or more. The V gene is TRBV27, the J gene TRBJ1-2, with no clear D. The CDR3 totals 15 residues. Germline V gives CDR1 MNHEY, CDR2 SMNVEV (reference sequence). Trimming removed 2 bases at V and 2 bases at J, with 12 bases between. The CDR3 protein is CASSLMGRSNYGYTF. For the CDR3, the DNA is TGTGCCAGCAGTTTAATGGGCAGGAGCAACTATGGCTACACCTTC.

This chain uses TRBV18 with TRBJ2-1, with 7 nucleotides matching TRBD2. Germline V lookup: CDR1 KGHSH, CDR2 LQKENI. CDR3 size: 15 residues. V lost 3 bases to trimming and J lost 7 bases; unmatched junction nucleotides: 9. CDR3 region: CASSPFGAGENEQFF. The CDR3, as DNA: TGTGCCAGCTCACCTTTTGGGGCGGGAGAGAATGAGCAGTTCTTC.

This clonotype was counted at least ten times. V gene TRBV21-1 combines with J gene TRBJ2-2; TRBD1, the D gene given by the table, was not confirmed from the DNA. TRBV21-1 is a pseudogene segment. This CDR3 comprises 16 residues. This chain's CDR3 is CASSKPGQGSTGELFF. The CDR3 DNA is TGTGCCAGCAGCAAACCGGGACAGGGAAGTACCGGGGAGCTGTTTTTT.

This clonotype was found many times. This chain connects TRBV29-1 to TRBJ2-1, with D maybe TRBD2 (5 bases). In germline, CDR1 is SQVTM, CDR2 ANQGSEA. V was pared by 6 bases and J by 4 bases, with 16 bases between. This CDR3 region has 14 residues. The CDR3 sequence is CSVKGGNSYNEQFF. The CDR3 DNA follows: TGCAGCGTAAAAGGAGGTAACTCATACAATGAGCAGTTCTTC.

There are many counts of this clonotype. V usage is TRBV2 and J usage is TRBJ2-7, with a possible D match to TRBD2 (6 bases). CDR3 length: 15 residues. Germline V gene data show CDR1 as SNHLY and CDR2 as FYNNEI. V was pared by 6 bases and J by 7 bases, with 22 bases between. The CDR3 nucleotides read TGTGCCAGCAGCGGTGGTCTAGGAGGCGCGGGGGAGCAGTACGTC. It yields the protein CASSGGLGGAGEQYV.

This clonotype was counted many times. In nucleotides, the CDR3 is TGTGCCAGCAGTTTCCGTTTCTCCGGGGAGCTGTTTTTT. Its protein product is CASSFRFSGELFF. The genes are TRBV12-3 or TRBV12-4 and TRBJ2-2; D gene uncertain. Trimming pared 3 bases from V and 6 bases from J, leaving 8 bases between. CDR3 length equals 13 residues.

This clonotype showed up many times. The V and J genes are TRBV7-2 and TRBJ2-1; the match to TRBD2 covers 11 bases. The length of the CDR3 is 17 residues. The germline CDR1 and CDR2 sequences are SGHTA and FQGNSA. Trimming took 4 bases from V and 8 from J; bases not matched to a gene: 13. The CDR3 sequence is CASSYRLAGGGSYEQFF. In DNA, the CDR3 is TGTGCCAGCAGCTACCGTTTAGCGGGAGGGGGGTCGTATGAGCAGTTCTTC.

Many counts were recorded for this clonotype. The rearrangement joins TRBV20-1 to TRBJ2-5, with D tentatively TRBD1 or TRBD2 (5 bases each). CDR3 length equals 12 residues. Germline V lookup: CDR1 DFQATT, CDR2 SNEGSKA (reference sequence). Between the trimmed V and J ends, which lost 3 bases and 5 bases, there was a span of 10 bases. This CDR3 is CSASRDAETQYF. The CDR3, as DNA: TGCAGTGCTAGCCGGGACGCGGAGACCCAGTACTTC.

This clonotype was counted ten times or more. The chain recombines TRBV12-3 or TRBV12-4 with TRBJ2-1; the D is unclear. Trimming removed 6 bases from V and 6 bases from J, with 6 bases in between. This CDR3 region has 11 residues. CDR3 nucleotides: TGTGCCAGCAGCAGCCGCAATGAGCAGTTCTTC. Protein: CASSSRNEQFF.